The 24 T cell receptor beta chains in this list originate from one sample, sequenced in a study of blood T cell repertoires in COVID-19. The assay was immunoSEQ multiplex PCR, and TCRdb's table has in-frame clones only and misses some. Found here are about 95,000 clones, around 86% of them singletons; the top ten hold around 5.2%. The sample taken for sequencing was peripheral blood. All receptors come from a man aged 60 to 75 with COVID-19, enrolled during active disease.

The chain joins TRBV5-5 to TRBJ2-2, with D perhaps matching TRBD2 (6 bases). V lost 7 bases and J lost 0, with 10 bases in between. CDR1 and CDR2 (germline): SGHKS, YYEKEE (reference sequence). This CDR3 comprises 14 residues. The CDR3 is CASGGTSNTGELFF. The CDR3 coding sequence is TGTGCCAGCGGGGGGACTTCGAACACCGGGGAGCTGTTTTTT.

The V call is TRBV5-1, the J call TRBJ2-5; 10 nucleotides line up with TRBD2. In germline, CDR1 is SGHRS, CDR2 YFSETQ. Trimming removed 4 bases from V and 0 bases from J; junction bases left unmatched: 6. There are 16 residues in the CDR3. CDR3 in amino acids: CASSHGTSDNQETQYF. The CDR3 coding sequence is TGCGCCAGCAGCCACGGGACTAGCGATAACCAAGAGACCCAGTACTTC.

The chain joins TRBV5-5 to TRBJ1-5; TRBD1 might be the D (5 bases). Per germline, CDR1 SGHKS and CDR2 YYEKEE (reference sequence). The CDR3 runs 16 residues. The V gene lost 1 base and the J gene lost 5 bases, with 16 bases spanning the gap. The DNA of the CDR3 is TGTGCCAGCAGCTTGTTTGCCAGGGTCGAGGATCAGCCCCAGCATTTT. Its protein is CASSLFARVEDQPQHF.

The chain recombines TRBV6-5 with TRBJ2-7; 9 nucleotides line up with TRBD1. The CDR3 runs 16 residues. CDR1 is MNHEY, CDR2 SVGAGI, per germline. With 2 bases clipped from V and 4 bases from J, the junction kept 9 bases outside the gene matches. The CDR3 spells CASSYPAGTGTYEQYF. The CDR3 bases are TGTGCCAGCAGTTACCCCGCCGGGACAGGGACATACGAGCAGTACTTC.

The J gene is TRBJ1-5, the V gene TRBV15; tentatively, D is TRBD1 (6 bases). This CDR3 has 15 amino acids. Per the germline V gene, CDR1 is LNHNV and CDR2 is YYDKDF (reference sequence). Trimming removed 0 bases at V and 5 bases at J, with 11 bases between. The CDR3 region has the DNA TGTGCCACCAGCAGAGAGACAGGAAGATATCAGCCCCAGCATTTT. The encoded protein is CATSRETGRYQPQHF.

The CDR3, as DNA: TGTGCCAGCAGTCCCTTTAACGAGCAGTACTTC. Its translation is CASSPFNEQYF. The genes are TRBV28 and TRBJ2-7; D uncertain. This CDR3 spans 11 amino acids. Germline CDR1 MDHEN, CDR2 SYDVKM. V was shortened by 5 bases and J by 5 bases, with 7 bases between the two germline ends. Based on the CDR3 plus reference TRBV28 and TRBJ2-7, the full variable domain is DVKVTQSSRYLVKRTGEKVFLECVQDMDHENMFWYRQDPGLGLRLIYFSYDVKMKEKGDIPEGYSVSREKKERFSLILESASTNQTSMYLCASSPFNEQYFGPGTRLTVT.

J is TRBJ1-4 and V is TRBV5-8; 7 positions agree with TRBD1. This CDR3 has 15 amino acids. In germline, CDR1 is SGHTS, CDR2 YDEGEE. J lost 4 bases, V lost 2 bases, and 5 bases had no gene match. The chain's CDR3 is CASSFGTEYNEKLFF. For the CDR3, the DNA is TGTGCCAGCAGCTTTGGGACAGAGTATAATGAAAAACTGTTTTTT.

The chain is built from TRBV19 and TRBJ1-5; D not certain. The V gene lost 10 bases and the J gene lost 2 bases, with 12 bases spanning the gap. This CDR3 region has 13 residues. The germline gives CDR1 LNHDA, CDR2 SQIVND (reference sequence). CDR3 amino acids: CAIAGPGNQPQHF. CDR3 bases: TGTGCCATCGCGGGTCCGGGCAATCAGCCCCAGCATTTT. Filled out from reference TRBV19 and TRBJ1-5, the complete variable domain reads DGGITQSPKYLFRKEGQNVTLSCEQNLNHDAMYWYRQDPGQGLRLIYYSQIVNDFQKGDIAEGYSVSREKKESFPLTVTSAQKNPTAFYLCAIAGPGNQPQHFGDGTRLSIL.

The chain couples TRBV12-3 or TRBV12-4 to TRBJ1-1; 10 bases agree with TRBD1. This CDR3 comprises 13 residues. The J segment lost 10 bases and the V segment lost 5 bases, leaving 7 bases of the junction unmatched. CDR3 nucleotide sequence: TGTGCCAGCAGTCCGACAGGGGGCAAAGGAGCTTTCTTT. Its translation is CASSPTGGKGAFF.

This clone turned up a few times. The CDR3 DNA sequence: TGTGCCAGCAGCTTATGGGGAGGCAACTACGAGCAGTACTTC. This encodes CASSLWGGNYEQYF. V usage is TRBV5-6 and J usage is TRBJ2-7, with D possibly being TRBD2 (6 bases). The V gene's germline CDR1 is SGHDT and CDR2 YYEEEE. V dropped 2 bases and J dropped 3 bases, with 12 bases sitting between them. The CDR3 runs 14 residues.

CDR3 coding DNA: TGTGCCAGCAGCTCAACAGCGGGAGGGGACACCGGGGAGCTGTTTTTT. This encodes CASSSTAGGDTGELFF. V and J are TRBV5-4 and TRBJ2-2, with TRBD2 identical over 10 bases. This CDR3 is built from 16 residues. Germline trimming cut 3 bases from V and 3 bases from J; bases unmatched to any gene: 5. Germline V CDR1 and CDR2: SGHNT, YYREEE (reference sequence). The full variable domain, completed using reference TRBV5-4 and TRBJ2-2, is ETGVTQSPTHLIKTRGQQVTLRCSSQSGHNTVSWYQQALGQGPQFIFQYYREEENGRGNFPPRFSGLQFPNYSSELNVNALELDDSALYLCASSSTAGGDTGELFFGEGSRLTVL.

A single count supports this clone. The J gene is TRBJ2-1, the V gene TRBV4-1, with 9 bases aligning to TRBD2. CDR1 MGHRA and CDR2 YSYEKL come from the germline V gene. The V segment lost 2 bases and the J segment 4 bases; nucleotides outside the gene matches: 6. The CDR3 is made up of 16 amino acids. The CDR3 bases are TGCGCCAGCAGCCAACCGACTAGCGGACGATACAATGAGCAGTTCTTC. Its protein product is CASSQPTSGRYNEQFF.

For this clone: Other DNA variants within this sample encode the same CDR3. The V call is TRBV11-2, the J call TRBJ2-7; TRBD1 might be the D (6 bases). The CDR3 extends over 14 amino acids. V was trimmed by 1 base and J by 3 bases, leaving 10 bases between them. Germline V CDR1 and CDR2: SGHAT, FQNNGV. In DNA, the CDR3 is TGTGCCAGCAGCTTAGGGACAGTCAGCTACGAGCAGTACTTC. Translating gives CASSLGTVSYEQYF.

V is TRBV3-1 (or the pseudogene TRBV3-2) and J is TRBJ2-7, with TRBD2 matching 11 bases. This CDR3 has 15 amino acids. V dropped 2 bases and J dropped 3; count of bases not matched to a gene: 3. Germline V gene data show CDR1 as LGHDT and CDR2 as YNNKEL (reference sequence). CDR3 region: CASSQPGLADYEQYF. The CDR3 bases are TGTGCCAGCAGCCAACCGGGACTAGCGGACTACGAGCAGTACTTC.

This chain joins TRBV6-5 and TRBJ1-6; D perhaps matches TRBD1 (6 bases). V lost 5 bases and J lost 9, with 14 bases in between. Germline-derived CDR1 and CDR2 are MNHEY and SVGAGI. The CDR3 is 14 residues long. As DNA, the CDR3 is TGTGCCAGCAGTCCCAGGGGTTTGGTTTCACCCCTCCACTTT. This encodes CASSPRGLVSPLHF.

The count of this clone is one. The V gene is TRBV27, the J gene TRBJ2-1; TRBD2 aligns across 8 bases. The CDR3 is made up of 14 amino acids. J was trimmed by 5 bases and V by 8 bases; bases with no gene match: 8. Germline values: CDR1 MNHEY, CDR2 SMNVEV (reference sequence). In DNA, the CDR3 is TGTGCCAGCTCCGGGAGGGTACGGCACAATGAGCAGTTCTTC. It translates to CASSGRVRHNEQFF.

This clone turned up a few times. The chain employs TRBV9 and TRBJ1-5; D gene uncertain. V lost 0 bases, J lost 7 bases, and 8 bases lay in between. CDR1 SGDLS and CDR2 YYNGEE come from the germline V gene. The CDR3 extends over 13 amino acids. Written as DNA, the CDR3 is TGTGCCAGCAGCGTAGGTGGGGAGCAGCCCCAGCATTTT. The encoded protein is CASSVGGEQPQHF.

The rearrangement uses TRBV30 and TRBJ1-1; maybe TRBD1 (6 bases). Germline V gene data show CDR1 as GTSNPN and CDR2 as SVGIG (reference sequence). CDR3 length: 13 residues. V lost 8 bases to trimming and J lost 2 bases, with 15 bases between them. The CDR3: CALRTELNTEAFF. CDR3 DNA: TGTGCCCTTAGGACAGAGCTTAACACTGAAGCTTTCTTT.

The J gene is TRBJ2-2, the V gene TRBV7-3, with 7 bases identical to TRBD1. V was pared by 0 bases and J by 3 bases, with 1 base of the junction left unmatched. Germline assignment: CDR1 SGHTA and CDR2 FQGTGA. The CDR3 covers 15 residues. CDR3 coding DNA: TGTGCCAGCAGCTTAACAGGGGGCGACACCGGGGAGCTGTTTTTT. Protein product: CASSLTGGDTGELFF. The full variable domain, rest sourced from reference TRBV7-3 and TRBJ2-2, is GAGVSQTPSNKVTEKGKYVELRCDPISGHTALYWYRQSLGQGPEFLIYFQGTGAADDSGLPNDRFFAVRPEGSVSTLKIQRTERGDSAVYLCASSLTGGDTGELFFGEGSRLTVL.

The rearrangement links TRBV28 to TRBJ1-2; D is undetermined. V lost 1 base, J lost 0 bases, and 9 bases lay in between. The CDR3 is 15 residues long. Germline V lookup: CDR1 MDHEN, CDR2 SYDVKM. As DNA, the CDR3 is TGTGCCAGCAGTTTATTCCCAGGATCTAACTATGGCTACACCTTC. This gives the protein CASSLFPGSNYGYTF.

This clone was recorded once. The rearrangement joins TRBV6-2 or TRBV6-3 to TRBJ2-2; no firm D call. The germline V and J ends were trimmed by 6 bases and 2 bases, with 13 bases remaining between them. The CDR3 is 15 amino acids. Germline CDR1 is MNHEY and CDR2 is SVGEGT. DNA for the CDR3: TGTGCCAGCAGCCGATTACACCCCAACACCGGGGAGCTGTTTTTT. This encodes CASSRLHPNTGELFF.

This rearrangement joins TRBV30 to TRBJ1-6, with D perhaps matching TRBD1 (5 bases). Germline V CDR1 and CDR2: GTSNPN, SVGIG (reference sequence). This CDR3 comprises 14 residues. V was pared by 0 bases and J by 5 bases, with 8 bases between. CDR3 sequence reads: CAWSVLTDNSPLHF. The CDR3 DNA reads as TGTGCCTGGAGTGTCCTGACAGATAATTCACCCCTCCACTTT.

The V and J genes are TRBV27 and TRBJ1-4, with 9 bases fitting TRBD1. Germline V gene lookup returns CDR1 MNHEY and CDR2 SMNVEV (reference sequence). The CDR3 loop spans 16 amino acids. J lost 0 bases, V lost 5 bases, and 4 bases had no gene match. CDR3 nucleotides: TGTGCCAGCAGTGGGACAGGGTTGGCAACTAATGAAAAACTGTTTTTT. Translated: CASSGTGLATNEKLFF.

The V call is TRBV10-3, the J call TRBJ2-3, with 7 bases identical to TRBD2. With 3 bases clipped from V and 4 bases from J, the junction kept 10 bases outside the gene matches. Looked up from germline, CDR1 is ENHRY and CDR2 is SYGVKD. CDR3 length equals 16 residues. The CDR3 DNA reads TGTGCCATCAGTGAAGGAGGCGGGAGAATCGCAGATACGCAGTATTTT. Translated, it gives CAISEGGGRIADTQYF.